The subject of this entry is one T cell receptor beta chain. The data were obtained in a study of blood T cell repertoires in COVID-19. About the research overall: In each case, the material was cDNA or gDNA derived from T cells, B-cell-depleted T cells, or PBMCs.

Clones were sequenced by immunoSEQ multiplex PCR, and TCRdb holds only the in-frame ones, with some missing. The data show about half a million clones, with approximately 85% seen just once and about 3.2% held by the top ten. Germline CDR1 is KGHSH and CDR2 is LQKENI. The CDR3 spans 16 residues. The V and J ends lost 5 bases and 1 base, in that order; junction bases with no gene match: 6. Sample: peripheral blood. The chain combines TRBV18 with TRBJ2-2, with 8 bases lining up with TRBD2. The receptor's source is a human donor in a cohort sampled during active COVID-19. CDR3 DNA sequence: TGTGCCAGCTCATCTAGACTAGCGTTGAACACCGGGGAGCTGTTTTTT. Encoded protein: CASSSRLALNTGELFF.